Below are 3 T cell receptor beta chains sequenced from a single sample in a study of T-cell memory formation after mild COVID-19. From the 5' RACE reads, TCRdb called clonotypes with MiXCR, one entry per CDR3 protein. The sample carries 350,000 to 400,000 distinct CDR3 sequences, 20% to 25% recorded once. Source material: PBMCs or a T cell subset sorted from them (not recorded which). The receptors come from an adult woman who had mild COVID-19 (a few samples of this study predate the infection). Cell type and time point are not known.

This clonotype was found a few times. The V and J genes are TRBV5-1 and TRBJ1-3; D is possibly TRBD1 (6 bases). Germline loops: CDR1 SGHRS, CDR2 YFSETQ. V dropped 3 bases and J dropped 0 bases, with 16 bases sitting between them. This CDR3 is 17 amino acids long. The CDR3 coding sequence is TGCGCCAGCAGCTACTCCTCGGGGGCCTCCTCTGGAAACACCATATATTTT. Its translation: CASSYSSGASSGNTIYF.

This rearrangement joins TRBV7-3 to TRBJ2-1; no firm D call. Germline V gene data show CDR1 as SGHTA and CDR2 as FQGTGA. V lost 4 bases and J lost 10, with 17 bases in between. The CDR3 runs to 14 residues. The CDR3 loop reads CASSSLATSREQFF. DNA for the CDR3: TGTGCCAGCAGCTCCCTTGCGACCTCCCGGGAGCAGTTCTTC.

Only a few counts were recorded for this clonotype. The chain uses TRBV6-5 and TRBJ2-7, with 10 bases that match TRBD2. With 6 bases clipped from V and 0 bases from J, the junction kept 5 bases outside the gene matches. Looked up from germline, CDR1 is MNHEY and CDR2 is SVGAGI. CDR3 length equals 15 residues. The CDR3 sequence is CASRSWTSGSYEQYF. The CDR3 DNA reads as TGTGCCAGCAGATCCTGGACTAGCGGCTCCTACGAGCAGTACTTC.